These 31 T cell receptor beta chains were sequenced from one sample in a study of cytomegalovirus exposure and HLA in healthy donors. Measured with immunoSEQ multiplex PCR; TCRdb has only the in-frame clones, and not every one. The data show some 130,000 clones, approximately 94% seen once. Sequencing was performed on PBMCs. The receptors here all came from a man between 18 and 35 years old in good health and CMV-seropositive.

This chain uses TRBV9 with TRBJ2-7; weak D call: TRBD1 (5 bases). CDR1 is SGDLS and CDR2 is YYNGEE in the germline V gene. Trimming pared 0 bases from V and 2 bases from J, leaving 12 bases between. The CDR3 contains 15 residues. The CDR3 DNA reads TGTGCCAGCAGCGTAGGTGGCCAGGGCGCCTACGAGCAGTACTTC. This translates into CASSVGGQGAYEQYF.

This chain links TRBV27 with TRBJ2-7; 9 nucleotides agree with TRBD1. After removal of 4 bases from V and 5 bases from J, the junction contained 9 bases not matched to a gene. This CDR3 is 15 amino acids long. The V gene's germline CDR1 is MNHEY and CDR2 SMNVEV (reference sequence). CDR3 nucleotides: TGTGCCAGCAGTTCGATGGGACAGGGTCCCCACGAGCAGTACTTC. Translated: CASSSMGQGPHEQYF.

The CDR3 DNA follows: TGTGCCAGCAGCCCGGGAGGGCTGGCAGATACGCAGTATTTT. It specifies CASSPGGLADTQYF. The gene calls are TRBV7-9 and TRBJ2-3; TRBD2 matches at 8 bases. The germline V gene has CDR1 SEHNR and CDR2 FQNEAQ (reference sequence). The CDR3 spans 14 residues. Trimming took 5 bases from V and 4 from J; bases not matched to a gene: 5. The full variable domain, with the rest looked up from reference TRBV7-9 and TRBJ2-3, is DTGVSQNPRHKITKRGQNVTFRCDPISEHNRLYWYRQTLGQGPEFLTYFQNEAQLEKSRLLSDRFSAERPKGSFSTLEIQRTEQGDSAMYLCASSPGGLADTQYFGPGTRLTVL.

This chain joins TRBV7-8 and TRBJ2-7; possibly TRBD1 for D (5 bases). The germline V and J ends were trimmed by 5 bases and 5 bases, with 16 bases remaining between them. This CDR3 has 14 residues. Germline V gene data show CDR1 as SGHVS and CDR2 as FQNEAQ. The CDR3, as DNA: TGTGCCAGCAGCAGCGACCCGGCAGGGAACGAGCAGTACTTC. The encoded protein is CASSSDPAGNEQYF.

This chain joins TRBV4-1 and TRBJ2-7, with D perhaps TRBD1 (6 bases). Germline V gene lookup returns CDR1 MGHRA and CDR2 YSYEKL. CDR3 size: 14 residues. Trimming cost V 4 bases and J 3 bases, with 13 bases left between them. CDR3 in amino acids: CASSREQGRYEQYF. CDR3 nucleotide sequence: TGCGCCAGCAGCCGGGAACAGGGTCGCTACGAGCAGTACTTC.

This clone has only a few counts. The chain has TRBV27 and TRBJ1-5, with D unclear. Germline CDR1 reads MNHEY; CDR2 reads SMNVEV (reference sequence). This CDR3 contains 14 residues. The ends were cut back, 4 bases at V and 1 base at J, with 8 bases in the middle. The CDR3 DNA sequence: TGTGCCAGCAGTTCCCCTTCCAGCAATCAGCCCCAGCATTTT. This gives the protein CASSSPSSNQPQHF.

The CDR3 spells CASSLAGLSYEQYF. The CDR3 bases are TGTGCCAGCAGCTTAGCGGGACTATCCTACGAGCAGTACTTC. The chain links TRBV7-2 to TRBJ2-7; 7 bases line up with TRBD2. V lost 0 bases, J lost 1 base, and 0 bases stayed unmatched. The germline V gene encodes CDR1 SGHTA and CDR2 FQGNSA. CDR3 length equals 14 residues.

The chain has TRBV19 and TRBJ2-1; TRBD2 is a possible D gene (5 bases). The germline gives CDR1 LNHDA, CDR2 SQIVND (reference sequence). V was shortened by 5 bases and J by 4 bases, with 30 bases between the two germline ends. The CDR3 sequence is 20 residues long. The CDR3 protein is CASSHPFWRRSRGLYNEQFF. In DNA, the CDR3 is TGTGCCAGTAGTCACCCTTTCTGGCGGAGGAGCCGAGGGCTATACAATGAGCAGTTCTTC.

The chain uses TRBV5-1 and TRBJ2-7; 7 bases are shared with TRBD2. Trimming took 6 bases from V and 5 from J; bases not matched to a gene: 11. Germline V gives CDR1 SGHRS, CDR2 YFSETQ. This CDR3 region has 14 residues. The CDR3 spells CASTGPGTKDEQYF. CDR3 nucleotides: TGCGCCAGCACCGGCCCGGGGACTAAGGACGAGCAGTACTTC.

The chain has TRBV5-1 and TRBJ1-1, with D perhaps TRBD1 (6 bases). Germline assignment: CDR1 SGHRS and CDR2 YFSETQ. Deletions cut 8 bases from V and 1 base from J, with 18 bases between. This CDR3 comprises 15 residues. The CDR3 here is CASSWGRGSNTEAFF. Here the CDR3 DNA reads TGCGCCAGTTCCTGGGGGAGGGGGTCGAACACTGAAGCTTTCTTT.

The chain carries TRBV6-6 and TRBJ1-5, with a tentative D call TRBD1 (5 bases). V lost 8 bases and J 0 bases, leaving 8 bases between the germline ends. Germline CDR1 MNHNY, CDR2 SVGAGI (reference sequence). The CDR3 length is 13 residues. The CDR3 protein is CASGANSNQPQHF. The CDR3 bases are TGTGCCAGCGGGGCCAATAGCAATCAGCCCCAGCATTTT.

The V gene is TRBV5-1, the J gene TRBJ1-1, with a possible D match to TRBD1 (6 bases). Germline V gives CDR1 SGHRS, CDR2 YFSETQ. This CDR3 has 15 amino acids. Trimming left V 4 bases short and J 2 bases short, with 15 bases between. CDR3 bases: TGCGCCAGCAGCGTCTGGACAGAAGCTAACACTGAAGCTTTCTTT. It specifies CASSVWTEANTEAFF.

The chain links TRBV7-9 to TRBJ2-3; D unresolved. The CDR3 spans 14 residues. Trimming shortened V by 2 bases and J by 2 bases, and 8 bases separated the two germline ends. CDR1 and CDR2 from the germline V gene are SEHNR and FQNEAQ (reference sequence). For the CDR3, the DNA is TGTGCCAGCAGCTTAACTATGGACACAGATACGCAGTATTTT. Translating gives CASSLTMDTDTQYF. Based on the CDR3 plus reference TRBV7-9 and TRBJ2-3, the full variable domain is DTGVSQNPRHKITKRGQNVTFRCDPISEHNRLYWYRQTLGQGPEFLTYFQNEAQLEKSRLLSDRFSAERPKGSFSTLEIQRTEQGDSAMYLCASSLTMDTDTQYFGPGTRLTVL.

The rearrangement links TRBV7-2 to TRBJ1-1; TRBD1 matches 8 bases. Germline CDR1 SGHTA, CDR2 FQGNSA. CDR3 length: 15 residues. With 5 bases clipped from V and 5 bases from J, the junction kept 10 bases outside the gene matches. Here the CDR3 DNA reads TGTGCCAGCAGCATTAGGACAGGGCAGGGGACTGAAGCTTTCTTT. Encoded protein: CASSIRTGQGTEAFF.

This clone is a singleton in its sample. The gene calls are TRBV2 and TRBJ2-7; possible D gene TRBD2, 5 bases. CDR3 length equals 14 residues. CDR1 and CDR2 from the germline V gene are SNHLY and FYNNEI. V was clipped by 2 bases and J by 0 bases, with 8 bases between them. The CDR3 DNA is TGTGCCAGCAGTGAATCGGGATTCTCCTACGAGCAGTACTTC. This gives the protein CASSESGFSYEQYF.

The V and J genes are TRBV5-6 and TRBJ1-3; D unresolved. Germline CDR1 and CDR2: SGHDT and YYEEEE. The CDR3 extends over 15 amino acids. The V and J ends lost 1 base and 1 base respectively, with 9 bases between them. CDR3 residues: CASSLFAGSGNTIYF. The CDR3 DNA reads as TGTGCCAGCAGCTTGTTTGCAGGTTCTGGAAACACCATATATTTT.

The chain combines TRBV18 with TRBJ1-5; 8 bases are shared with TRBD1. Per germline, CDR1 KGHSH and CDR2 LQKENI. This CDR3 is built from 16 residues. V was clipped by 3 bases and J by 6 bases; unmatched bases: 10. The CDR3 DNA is TGTGCCAGCTCACCGTCCGGACAGGGAATTGTTCAGCCCCAGCATTTT. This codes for CASSPSGQGIVQPQHF.

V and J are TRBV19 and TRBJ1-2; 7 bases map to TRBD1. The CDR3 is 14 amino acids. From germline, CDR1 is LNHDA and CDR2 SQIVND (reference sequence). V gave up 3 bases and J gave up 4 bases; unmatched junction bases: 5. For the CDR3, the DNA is TGTGCCAGTAGTATTAGAGGGGGCGGCTATGGCTACACCTTC. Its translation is CASSIRGGGYGYTF.

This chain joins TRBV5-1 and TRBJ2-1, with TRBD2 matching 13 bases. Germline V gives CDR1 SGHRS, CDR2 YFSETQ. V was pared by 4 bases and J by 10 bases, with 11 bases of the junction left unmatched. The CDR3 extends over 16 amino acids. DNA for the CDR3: TGCGCCAGCAGCGAAGGACTAGCGGGAGTGGGTAGCGAGCAGTTCTTC. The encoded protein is CASSEGLAGVGSEQFF.

The CDR3 sequence is CASSVERQETQYF. The CDR3, as DNA: TGTGCCAGCAGTGTCGAGCGCCAAGAGACCCAGTACTTC. The V gene is TRBV2, the J gene TRBJ2-5; no definite D call. V was trimmed by 4 bases and J by 1 base, leaving 7 bases between them. Germline V gives CDR1 SNHLY, CDR2 FYNNEI. The CDR3 has 13 amino acids. Drawing the rest from reference TRBV2 and TRBJ2-5, the complete variable domain is EPEVTQTPSHQVTQMGQEVILRCVPISNHLYFYWYRQILGQKVEFLVSFYNNEISEKSEIFDDQFSVERPDGSNFTLKIRSTKLEDSAMYFCASSVERQETQYFGPGTRLLVL.

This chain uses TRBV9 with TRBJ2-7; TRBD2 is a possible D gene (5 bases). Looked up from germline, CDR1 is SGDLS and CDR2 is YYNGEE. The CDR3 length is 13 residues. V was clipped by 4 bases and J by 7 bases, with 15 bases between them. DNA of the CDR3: TGTGCCAGCAGCCGCGGGCCGTCGGAAGAGCAGTACTTC. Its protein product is CASSRGPSEEQYF.

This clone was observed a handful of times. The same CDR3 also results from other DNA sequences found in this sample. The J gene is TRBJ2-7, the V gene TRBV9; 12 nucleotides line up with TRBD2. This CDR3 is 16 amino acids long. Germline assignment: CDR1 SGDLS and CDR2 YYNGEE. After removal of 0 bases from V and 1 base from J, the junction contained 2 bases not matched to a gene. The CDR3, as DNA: TGTGCCAGCAGCGTAGGTGGACTAGCGGGATCCTACGAGCAGTACTTC. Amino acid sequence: CASSVGGLAGSYEQYF.

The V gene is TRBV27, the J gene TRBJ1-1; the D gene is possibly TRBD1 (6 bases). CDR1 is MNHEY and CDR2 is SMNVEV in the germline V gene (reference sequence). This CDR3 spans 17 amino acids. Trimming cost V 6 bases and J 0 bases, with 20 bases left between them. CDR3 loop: CASRASWGPPMNTEAFF. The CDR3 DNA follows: TGTGCCAGCAGAGCTTCGTGGGGGCCCCCCATGAACACTGAAGCTTTCTTT.

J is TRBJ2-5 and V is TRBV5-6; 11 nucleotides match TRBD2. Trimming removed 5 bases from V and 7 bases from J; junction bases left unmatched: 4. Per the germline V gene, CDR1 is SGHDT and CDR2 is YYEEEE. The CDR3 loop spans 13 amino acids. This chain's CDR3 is CASSTSGSGTQYF. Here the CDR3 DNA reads TGTGCCAGCAGTACTAGCGGGAGTGGGACCCAGTACTTC.

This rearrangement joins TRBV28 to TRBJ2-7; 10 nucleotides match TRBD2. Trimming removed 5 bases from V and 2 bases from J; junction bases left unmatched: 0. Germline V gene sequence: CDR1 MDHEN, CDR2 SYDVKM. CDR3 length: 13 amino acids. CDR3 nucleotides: TGTGCCAGCAGTCTAGCGGGGGCCTACGAGCAGTACTTC. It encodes CASSLAGAYEQYF.

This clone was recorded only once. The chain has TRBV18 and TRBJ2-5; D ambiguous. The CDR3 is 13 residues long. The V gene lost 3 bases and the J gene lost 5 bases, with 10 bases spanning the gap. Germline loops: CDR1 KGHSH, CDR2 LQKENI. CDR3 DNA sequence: TGTGCCAGCTCACCCCCTGACGGGGAGACCCAGTACTTC. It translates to CASSPPDGETQYF.

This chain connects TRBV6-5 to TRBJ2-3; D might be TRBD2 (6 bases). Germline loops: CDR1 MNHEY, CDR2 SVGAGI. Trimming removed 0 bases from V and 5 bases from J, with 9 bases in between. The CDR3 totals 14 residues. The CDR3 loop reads CASSYSGAGDTQYF. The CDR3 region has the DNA TGTGCCAGCAGTTACTCGGGAGCGGGAGATACGCAGTATTTT.

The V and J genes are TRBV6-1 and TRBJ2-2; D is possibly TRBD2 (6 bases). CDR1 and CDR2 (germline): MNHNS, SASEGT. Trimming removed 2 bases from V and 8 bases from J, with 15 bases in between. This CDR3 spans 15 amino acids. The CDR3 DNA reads TGTGCCAGCAGTGAAATGGTAGCGGAGGTGGGGGAGCTGTTTTTT. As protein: CASSEMVAEVGELFF.

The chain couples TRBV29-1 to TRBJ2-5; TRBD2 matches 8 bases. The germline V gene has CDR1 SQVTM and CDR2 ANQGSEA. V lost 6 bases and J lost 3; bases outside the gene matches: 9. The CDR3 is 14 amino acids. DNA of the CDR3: TGCAGCGTAGAATTTGGACTAGCAGAAGAGACCCAGTACTTC. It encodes CSVEFGLAEETQYF. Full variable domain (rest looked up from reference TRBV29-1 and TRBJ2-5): SAVISQKPSRDICQRGTSLTIQCQVDSQVTMMFWYRQQPGQSLTLIATANQGSEATYESGFVIDKFPISRPNLTFSTLTVSNMSPEDSSIYLCSVEFGLAEETQYFGPGTRLLVL.

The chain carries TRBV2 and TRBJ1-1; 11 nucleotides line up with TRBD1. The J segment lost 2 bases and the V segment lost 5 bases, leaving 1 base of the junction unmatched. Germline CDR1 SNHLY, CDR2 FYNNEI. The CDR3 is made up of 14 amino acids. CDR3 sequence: CASSRTGGNTEAFF. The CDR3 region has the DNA TGTGCCAGCAGTAGGACAGGGGGCAACACTGAAGCTTTCTTT. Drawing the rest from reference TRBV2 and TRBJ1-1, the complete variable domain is EPEVTQTPSHQVTQMGQEVILRCVPISNHLYFYWYRQILGQKVEFLVSFYNNEISEKSEIFDDQFSVERPDGSNFTLKIRSTKLEDSAMYFCASSRTGGNTEAFFGQGTRLTVV.

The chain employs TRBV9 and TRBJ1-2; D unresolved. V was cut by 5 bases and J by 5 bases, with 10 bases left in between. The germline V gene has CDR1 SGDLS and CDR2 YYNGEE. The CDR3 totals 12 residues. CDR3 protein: CASRQDRYGYTF. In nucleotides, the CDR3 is TGTGCCAGCAGGCAGGATCGATATGGCTACACCTTC.